The 9 T cell receptor beta chains below come from one sample, sequenced in a study of CD8 T cells in ankylosing spondylitis. Whole-study findings and limits: A TCR beta motif of 8 or 9 highly homologous variants appeared characteristic of ankylosing spondylitis blood.

For these TCRs, the target antigens are not known. One entry per CDR3 protein, called by TCRdb with MiXCR from the 5' RACE reads. This sample has fewer than 550,000 distinct CDR3 sequences, with about 5.4% found just once. Specimen: blood, either unsorted or a sorted T cell fraction (not recorded which). The source of these receptors is a male donor with ankylosing spondylitis.

This clonotype was counted ten times or more. This chain uses TRBV7-2 with TRBJ2-3, with unresolved D. The germline V gene has CDR1 SGHTA and CDR2 FQGNSA. V dropped 7 bases and J dropped 2 bases, with 13 bases sitting between them. The CDR3 totals 14 residues. The CDR3 reads CASTLKADTDTQYF. CDR3 sequence (DNA): TGTGCCAGCACCCTTAAGGCGGACACAGATACGCAGTATTTT.

This clonotype has at least ten counts. The chain uses TRBV7-2 and TRBJ2-7; no definite D call. Germline V gives CDR1 SGHTA, CDR2 FQGNSA. The V and J ends lost 1 base and 3 bases respectively, with 13 bases between them. The CDR3 totals 15 residues. DNA for the CDR3: TGTGCCAGCAGCTTAGTCCCCGGGTCCCGCTACGAGCAGTACTTC. Translating gives CASSLVPGSRYEQYF.

This clonotype has a count of ten or more. The rearrangement links TRBV7-9 to TRBJ1-2, with D perhaps matching TRBD1 (6 bases). V was clipped by 3 bases and J by 6 bases, with 11 bases between them. Germline V gene data show CDR1 as SEHNR and CDR2 as FQNEAQ (reference sequence). The CDR3 runs 13 residues. CDR3 in amino acids: CASSFSTGDGYTF. Written as DNA, the CDR3 is TGTGCCAGCAGCTTCTCGACAGGAGATGGCTACACCTTC.

This clonotype was seen at least ten times. The chain links TRBV6-1 to TRBJ1-1, with D unresolved. Germline V gene lookup returns CDR1 MNHNS and CDR2 SASEGT. The V end was cut by 6 bases, the J end by 3 bases, with 14 bases between. CDR3 length equals 14 residues. The CDR3 here is CASSSGYSDTEAFF. CDR3 in DNA: TGTGCCAGCAGCTCCGGGTATTCGGACACTGAAGCTTTCTTT.

The chain is built from TRBV2 and TRBJ2-5; the D gene is possibly TRBD1 (6 bases). Germline CDR1 SNHLY, CDR2 FYNNEI. V was trimmed by 7 bases and J by 3 bases, leaving 12 bases between them. The CDR3 totals 13 residues. The CDR3 loop is CASKGVGKETQYF. As DNA, the CDR3 is TGTGCCAGCAAGGGGGTCGGGAAAGAGACCCAGTACTTC.

This clonotype was found many times. This sequence joins TRBV5-5 and TRBJ2-7, with a weak D call TRBD1 (5 bases). This CDR3 spans 14 amino acids. CDR1 SGHKS and CDR2 YYEKEE come from the germline V gene (reference sequence). V lost 6 bases and J 2 bases, leaving 15 bases between the germline ends. DNA of the CDR3: TGTGCCAGCACCCAGGGCCCCCACACCTACGAGCAGTACTTC. Residues: CASTQGPHTYEQYF. The complete variable domain, with remaining parts taken from reference TRBV5-5 and TRBJ2-7, reads DAGVTQSPTHLIKTRGQQVTLRCSPISGHKSVSWYQQVLGQGPQFIFQYYEKEERGRGNFPDRFSARQFPNYSSELNVNALLLGDSALYLCASTQGPHTYEQYFGPGTRLTVT.

This clonotype was seen many times. The J gene is TRBJ2-6, the V gene TRBV5-6; D is unresolved. The CDR3 length is 15 residues. V gave up 3 bases and J gave up 2 bases, with 9 bases separating them. Germline lookup yields CDR1 SGHDT and CDR2 YYEEEE. CDR3 DNA: TGTGCCAGCAGCTACGGTCGCACTGGGGCCAACGTCCTGACTTTC. It codes for CASSYGRTGANVLTF.

This clonotype was counted many times. V gene TRBV20-1 combines with J gene TRBJ2-5, with D possibly matching TRBD2 (6 bases). Germline V lookup: CDR1 DFQATT, CDR2 SNEGSKA (reference sequence). The CDR3 has 13 amino acids. Trimming took 6 bases from V and 4 from J, leaving 15 bases between them. CDR3: CSARGAGPETQYF. The CDR3, as DNA: TGCAGTGCAAGGGGCGCGGGGCCAGAGACCCAGTACTTC.

This rearrangement joins TRBV20-1 to TRBJ1-6, with 9 positions matching TRBD1. The V segment lost 6 bases and the J segment 9 bases; nucleotides outside the gene matches: 12. The CDR3 loop spans 15 amino acids. CDR1 and CDR2 (germline): DFQATT, SNEGSKA (reference sequence). CDR3 coding DNA: TGCAGTGCCGGGGGCCAGGACAGGGGTTTTTCACCCCTCCACTTT. It yields the protein CSAGGQDRGFSPLHF.